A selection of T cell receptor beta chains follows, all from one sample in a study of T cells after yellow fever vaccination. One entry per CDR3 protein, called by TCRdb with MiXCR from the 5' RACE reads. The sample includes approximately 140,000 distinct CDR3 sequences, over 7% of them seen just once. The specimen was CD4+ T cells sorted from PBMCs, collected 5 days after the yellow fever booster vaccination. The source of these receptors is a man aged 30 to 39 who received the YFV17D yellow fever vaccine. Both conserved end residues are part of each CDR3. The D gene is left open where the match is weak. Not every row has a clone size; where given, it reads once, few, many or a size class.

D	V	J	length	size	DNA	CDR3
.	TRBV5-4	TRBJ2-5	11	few	TGTGCCAGCAGTGGCCAAGAGACCCAGTACTTC	CASSGQETQYF
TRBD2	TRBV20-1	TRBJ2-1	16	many	TGCAGTGCTCCCCAGCCCGGGACTAGCGAGTTACATGAGCAGTTCTTC	CSAPQPGTSELHEQFF
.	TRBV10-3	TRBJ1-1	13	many	TGTGCCATATGTCAGAGTCCGAACACTGAAGCTTTCTTT	CAICQSPNTEAFF
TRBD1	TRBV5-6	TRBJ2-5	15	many	TGTGCCAGCAGCTCAGGACAGGCCGGAAGAGAGACCCAGTACTTC	CASSSGQAGRETQYF
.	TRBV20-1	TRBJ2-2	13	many	TGCAGTGCCCCAGGGGTGGTGACCGGGGAGCTGTTTTTT	CSAPGVVTGELFF
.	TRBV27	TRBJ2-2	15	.	TGTGCCAGCAGTTTCGAACCAAGTAACACCGGGGAGCTGTTTTTT	CASSFEPSNTGELFF
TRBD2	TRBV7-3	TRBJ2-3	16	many	TGTGCCAGCAGGACCGTGCTAGCGGGGAGCACAGATACGCAGTATTTT	CASRTVLAGSTDTQYF
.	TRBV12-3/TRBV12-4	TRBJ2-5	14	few	TGTGCCAGCAGTTTAGGCGGCGGTTTGGAGACCCAGTACTTC	CASSLGGGLETQYF
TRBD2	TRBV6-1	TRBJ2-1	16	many	TGTGCCAGCAGTCTAGCGGGCCTGAGCTCCTACAATGAGCAGTTCTTC	CASSLAGLSSYNEQFF
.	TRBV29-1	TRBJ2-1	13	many	TGCAGCGTTGATCGCGTACGGAACAATGAGCAGTTCTTC	CSVDRVRNNEQFF
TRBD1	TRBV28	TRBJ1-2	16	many	TGTGCCAGCAGTTTATTACAGGGGGCGCGTGCCTATGGCTACACCTTC	CASSLLQGARAYGYTF
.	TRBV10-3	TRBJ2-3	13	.	TGTGCCATCAGCCCAGGGGAGGGGGATACGCAGTATTTT	CAISPGEGDTQYF
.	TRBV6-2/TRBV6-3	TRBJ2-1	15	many	TGTGCCAGCAGTAAAGACACCCCCTCCTACAATGAGCAGTTCTTC	CASSKDTPSYNEQFF
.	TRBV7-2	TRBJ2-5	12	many	TGTGCCAGCAGCCCTGGAGTAGAGACCCAGTACTTC	CASSPGVETQYF
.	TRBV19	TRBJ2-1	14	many	TGTGCCAGTAGTCCGGGAACCCCCCACAATGAGCAGTTCTTC	CASSPGTPHNEQFF
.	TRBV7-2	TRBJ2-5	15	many	TGTGCCAGCAGTCGCGACCGGAACAGGCAAGAGACCCAGTACTTC	CASSRDRNRQETQYF
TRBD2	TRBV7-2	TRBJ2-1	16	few	TGTGCCAGCAGCTTAGTGGGCGGGAGGGTAGGCAATGAGCAGTTCTTC	CASSLVGGRVGNEQFF
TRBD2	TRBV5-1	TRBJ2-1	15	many	TGCGCCAGCAGCCGGATGGCTAGCGGTAACAATGAGCAGTTCTTC	CASSRMASGNNEQFF
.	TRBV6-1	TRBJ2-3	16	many	TGTGCCAGCAGTCGCGGGAAGAAGGTGGGCACAGATACGCAGTATTTT	CASSRGKKVGTDTQYF
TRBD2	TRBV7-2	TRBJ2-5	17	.	TGTGCCAGCAGCTTTGAAATAGCGGGAGTTATGTTTGAGACCCAGTACTTC	CASSFEIAGVMFETQYF
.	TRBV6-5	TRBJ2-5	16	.	TGTGCCAGCAGTTACACCTCTAGCGCCGGGACGGAGACCCAGTACTTC	CASSYTSSAGTETQYF
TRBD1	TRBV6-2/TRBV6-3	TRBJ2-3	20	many	TGTGCCAGCAGTTACGCGAAGGGACAGAACAAGAGTTATCGCGCAGATACGCAGTATTTT	CASSYAKGQNKSYRADTQYF
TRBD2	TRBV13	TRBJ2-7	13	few	TGTGCCAGCAGCTCCGGGACTAGGAACGAGCAGTACTTC	CASSSGTRNEQYF
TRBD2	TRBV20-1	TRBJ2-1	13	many	TGCAGTGCTAGAACTACAGCGGGAGGCGGCCAGTTCTTC	CSARTTAGGGQFF
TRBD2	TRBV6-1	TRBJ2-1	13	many	TGTGCCAGCACCAAGCGGGAGGGGTTTGAGCAGTTCTTC	CASTKREGFEQFF
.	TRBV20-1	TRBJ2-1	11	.	TGCAGTGCGGACAAGTACAATGAGCAGTTCTTC	CSADKYNEQFF
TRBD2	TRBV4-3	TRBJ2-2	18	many	TGCGCCAGCAGCCAAGAGCTGGGGCTAGCGGGAGCCACCGGGGAGCTGTTTTTT	CASSQELGLAGATGELFF
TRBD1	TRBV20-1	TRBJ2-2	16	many	TGCAGTGCTAGACCCCCGGGACAGGGGTACACCGGGGAGCTGTTTTTT	CSARPPGQGYTGELFF
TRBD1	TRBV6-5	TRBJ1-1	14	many	TGTGCCAGCAGTTTTTCAGGGGGGAACACTGAAGCTTTCTTT	CASSFSGGNTEAFF
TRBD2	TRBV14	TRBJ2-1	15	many	TGTGCCAGCAGCTTCGGGACTAGCGGTTACAATGAGCAGTTCTTC	CASSFGTSGYNEQFF
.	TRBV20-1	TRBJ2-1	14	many	TGCAGCACCTTCGGGGCTTACTCCTACAATGAGCAGTTCTTC	CSTFGAYSYNEQFF
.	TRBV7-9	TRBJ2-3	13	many	TGTGCCAGCAGCCCTGATGAGAGGGATACGCAGTATTTT	CASSPDERDTQYF
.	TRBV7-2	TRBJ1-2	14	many	TGTGCCAGCAGCTTTTCGGGGTCGGACTATGGCTACACCTTC	CASSFSGSDYGYTF
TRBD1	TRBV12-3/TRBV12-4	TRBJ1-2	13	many	TGTGCCAGCAACCTGGGACAGGGCCATGGCTACACCTTC	CASNLGQGHGYTF
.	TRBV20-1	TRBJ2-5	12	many	TGCAGTGCGGTGGGCAGCAAAGAGACCCAGTACTTC	CSAVGSKETQYF
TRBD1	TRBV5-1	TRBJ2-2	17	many	TGCGCCAGCACCTTGACAGGGTCTAGGGTGAACACCGGGGAGCTGTTTTTT	CASTLTGSRVNTGELFF
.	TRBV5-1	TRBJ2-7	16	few	TGCGCCAGCAGCTTGGTAAGCGGGCAGGGCTACTACGAGCAGTACTTC	CASSLVSGQGYYEQYF
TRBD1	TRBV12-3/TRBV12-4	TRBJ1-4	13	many	TGTGCCAGCGCACCGGGACAGGATGAAAAACTGTTTTTT	CASAPGQDEKLFF
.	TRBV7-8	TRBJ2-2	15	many	TGTGCCAGCAGCTTGAAGGTGGCGAACACCGGGGAGCTGTTTTTT	CASSLKVANTGELFF
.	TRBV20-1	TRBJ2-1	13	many	TGCAGTGCTTGGGAGAGCTCCTACAATGAGCAGTTCTTC	CSAWESSYNEQFF
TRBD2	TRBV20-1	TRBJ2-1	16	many	TGCAGTGCCAGTGGGGCTAGCGGGCACTCCTACAATGAGCAGTTCTTC	CSASGASGHSYNEQFF